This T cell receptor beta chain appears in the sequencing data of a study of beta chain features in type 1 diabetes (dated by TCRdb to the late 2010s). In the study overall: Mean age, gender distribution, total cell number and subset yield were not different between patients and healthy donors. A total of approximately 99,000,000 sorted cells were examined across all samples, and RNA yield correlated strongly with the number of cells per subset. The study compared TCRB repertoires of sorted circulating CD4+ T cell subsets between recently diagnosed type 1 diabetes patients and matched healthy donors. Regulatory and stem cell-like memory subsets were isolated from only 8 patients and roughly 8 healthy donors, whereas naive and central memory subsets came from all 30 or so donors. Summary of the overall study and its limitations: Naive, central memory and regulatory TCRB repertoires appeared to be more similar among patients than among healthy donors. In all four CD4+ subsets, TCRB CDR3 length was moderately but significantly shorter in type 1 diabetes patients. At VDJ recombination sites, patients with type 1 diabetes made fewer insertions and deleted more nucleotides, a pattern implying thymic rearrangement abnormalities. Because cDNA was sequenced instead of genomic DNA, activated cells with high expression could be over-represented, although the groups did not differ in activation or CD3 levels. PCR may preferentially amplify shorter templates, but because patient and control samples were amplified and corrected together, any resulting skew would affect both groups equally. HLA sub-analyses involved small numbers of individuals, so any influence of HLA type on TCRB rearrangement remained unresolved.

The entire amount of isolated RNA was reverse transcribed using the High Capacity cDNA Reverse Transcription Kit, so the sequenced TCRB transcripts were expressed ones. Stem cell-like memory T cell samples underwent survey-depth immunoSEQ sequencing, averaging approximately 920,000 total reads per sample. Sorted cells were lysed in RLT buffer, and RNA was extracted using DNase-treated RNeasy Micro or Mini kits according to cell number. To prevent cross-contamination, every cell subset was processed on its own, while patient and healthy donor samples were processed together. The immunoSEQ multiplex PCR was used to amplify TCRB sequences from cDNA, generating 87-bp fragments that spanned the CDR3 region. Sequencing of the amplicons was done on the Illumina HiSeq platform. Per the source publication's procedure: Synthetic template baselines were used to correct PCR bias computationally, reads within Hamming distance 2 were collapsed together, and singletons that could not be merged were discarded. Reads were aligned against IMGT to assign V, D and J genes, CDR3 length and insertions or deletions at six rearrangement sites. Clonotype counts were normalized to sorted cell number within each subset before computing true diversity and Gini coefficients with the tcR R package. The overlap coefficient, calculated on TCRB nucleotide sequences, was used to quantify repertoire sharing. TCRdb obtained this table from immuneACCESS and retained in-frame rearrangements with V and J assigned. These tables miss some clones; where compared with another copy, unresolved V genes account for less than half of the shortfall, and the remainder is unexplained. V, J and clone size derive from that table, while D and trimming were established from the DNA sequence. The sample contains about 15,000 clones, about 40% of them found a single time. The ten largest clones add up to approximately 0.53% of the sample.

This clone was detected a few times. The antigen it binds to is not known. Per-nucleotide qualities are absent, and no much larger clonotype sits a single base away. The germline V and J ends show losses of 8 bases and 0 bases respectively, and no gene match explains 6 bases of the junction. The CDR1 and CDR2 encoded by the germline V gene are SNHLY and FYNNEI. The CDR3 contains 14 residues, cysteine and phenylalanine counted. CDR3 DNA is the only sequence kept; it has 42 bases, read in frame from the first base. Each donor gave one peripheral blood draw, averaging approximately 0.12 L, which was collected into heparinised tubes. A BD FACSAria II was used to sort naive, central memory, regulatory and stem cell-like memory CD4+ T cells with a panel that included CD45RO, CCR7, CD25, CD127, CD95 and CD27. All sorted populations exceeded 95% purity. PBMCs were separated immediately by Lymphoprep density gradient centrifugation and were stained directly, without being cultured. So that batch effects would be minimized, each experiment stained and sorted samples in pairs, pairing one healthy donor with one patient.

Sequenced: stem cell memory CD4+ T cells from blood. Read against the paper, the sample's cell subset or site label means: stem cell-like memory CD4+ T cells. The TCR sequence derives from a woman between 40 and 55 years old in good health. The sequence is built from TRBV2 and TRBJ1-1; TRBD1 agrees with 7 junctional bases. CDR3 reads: CASLDRYMNTEAFF. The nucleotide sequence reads TGTGCCAGCTTGGACAGGTACATGAACACTGAAGCTTTCTTT. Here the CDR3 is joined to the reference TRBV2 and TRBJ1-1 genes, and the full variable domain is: EPEVTQTPSHQVTQMGQEVILRCVPISNHLYFYWYRQILGQKVEFLVSFYNNEISEKSEIFDDQFSVERPDGSNFTLKIRSTKLEDSAMYFCASLDRYMNTEAFFGQGTRLTVV.